The rows below give T cell receptor beta chains drawn from one sample of a study of T cell responses to AZD1222 COVID-19 vaccine. The table came from immunoSEQ multiplex PCR; TCRdb's copy has only in-frame clones and leaves some out. The data contain about 48,000 clones, about 91% of them singletons. Source: peripheral blood, taken 28 days after the second AZD1222 dose. These receptors all stem from an adult who received the AZD1222 COVID-19 vaccine. The CDR3 runs from the conserved cysteine through the conserved F or W. D genes are given only for firm matches. Not all rows give a size; the values are once, few, many and, for expanded clones, a class.

NA TRBJ1-3 TRBV21-1 NA TGTGCCAGCAGCACCACCGGGACAGGGGTCTCTGGAAACACCATATATTTT CASSTTGTGVSGNTIYF
NA TRBJ2-7 TRBV5-6 TRBD2 TGTGCCAGCAGCTTTGAGCGGGGGGACTACTACGAGCAGTACTTC CASSFERGDYYEQYF
NA TRBJ1-4 TRBV10-1 TRBD1 TGCGCCAGCAGCCCGGGACAGGGACGTGAAAAACTGTTTTTT CASSPGQGREKLFF
NA TRBJ2-7 TRBV6-2/TRBV6-3 TRBD1 TGTGCCAGCAGTGGACAGGGGGCCGAGCAGTACTTC CASSGQGAEQYF
NA TRBJ1-6 TRBV5-8 NA TGTGCCAGCAGCTCATCACCCAGGGGAAATTCACCCCTCCACTTT CASSSSPRGNSPLHF
NA TRBJ1-1 TRBV20-1 NA TGCAGTGCTAGGGGGACGAGGGAAGCTTTCTTT CSARGTREAFF
NA TRBJ2-7 TRBV2 TRBD1 TGTGCCAGCCGCCAAGACAGGGAAACGTACTACGAGCAGTACTTC CASRQDRETYYEQYF
medium-sized TRBJ1-3 TRBV5-1 TRBD1 TGCGCCAGCAGCCTGAACCCGGACAGGGCTCGTGGAAACACCATATATTTT CASSLNPDRARGNTIYF
NA TRBJ1-2 TRBV5-1 NA TGCGCCAGCAGCTTGGATGGGGGTTCCTATGGCTACACCTTC CASSLDGGSYGYTF
NA TRBJ2-7 TRBV20-1 NA TGCAGTGCTAGTACGGACACTCCCTACGAGCAGTACTTC CSASTDTPYEQYF
NA TRBJ1-5 TRBV19 NA TGTGCCAGTAGCCAAGTAGGAGGGGCAGGCAATCAGCCCCAGCATTTT CASSQVGGAGNQPQHF
NA TRBJ2-1 TRBV6-5 NA TGTGCCAGCAGCCCCCAGGGTCGGAATGAGCAGTTCTTC CASSPQGRNEQFF
NA TRBJ2-5 TRBV24-1 TRBD1 TGTGCCACCAGTGACCCTCCAGGGACAGATAAACAAGAGACCCAGTACTTC CATSDPPGTDKQETQYF
few TRBJ2-1 TRBV3-1/TRBV3-2 NA TGTGCCAGCAGCCAAGGGGAGCCGGGAAACTCCTACAATGAGCAGTTCTTC CASSQGEPGNSYNEQFF
NA TRBJ1-2 TRBV5-8 TRBD1 TGTGCCAGCAGCCCCGCAGGGGGTAGGAGTGGCTACACCTTC CASSPAGGRSGYTF
NA TRBJ1-2 TRBV5-6 NA TGTGCCAGCAGCTTGGTGGCAGGGAATGGCTACACCTTC CASSLVAGNGYTF
few TRBJ2-7 TRBV6-2/TRBV6-3 TRBD2 TGTGCCAGCAGTTATAGGACTAGCGGGAGGCAATTTTACGAGCAGTACTTC CASSYRTSGRQFYEQYF
NA TRBJ1-2 TRBV7-6 NA TGTGCCAGCAGCCTTCCGACAGGAGGAGGCTACACCTTC CASSLPTGGGYTF
NA TRBJ2-1 TRBV29-1 NA TGCAGCGTCCCTAGGGGGAATGAGCAGTTCTTC CSVPRGNEQFF
NA TRBJ2-5 TRBV5-1 TRBD1 TGCGCCAGCAGCCCGGGACAGGTTTCTGGGGAGGAGACCCAGTACTTC CASSPGQVSGEETQYF
NA TRBJ1-3 TRBV21-1 NA TGTGCCAGCAGCAAAGGGAAGGGTTCTGGAAACACCATATATTTT CASSKGKGSGNTIYF
NA TRBJ1-4 TRBV12-3/TRBV12-4 TRBD1 TGTGCCAGCACAGGGGGAACTAATGAAAAACTGTTTTTT CASTGGTNEKLFF
few TRBJ2-7 TRBV2 NA TGTGCCAGCAGGCGGGTTGTCTACGAGCAGTACTTC CASRRVVYEQYF
NA TRBJ2-7 TRBV27 NA TGTGCCAGCAGTACCAGGCAGGGAATCTACGAGCAGTACTTC CASSTRQGIYEQYF
NA TRBJ2-7 TRBV6-5 TRBD2 TGTGCCAGCAAGGCTAGCGGGAGCCTCTCCTACGAGCAGTACTTC CASKASGSLSYEQYF
NA TRBJ2-2 TRBV4-1 TRBD2 TGCGCCAGCAGCCCGACTAGCGGGCCGAACACCGGGGAGCTGTTTTTT CASSPTSGPNTGELFF
NA TRBJ2-5 TRBV6-2/TRBV6-3 TRBD1 TGTGCCAGCAGTTACGGCAGGGGGCGCCAAGAGACCCAGTACTTC CASSYGRGRQETQYF
NA TRBJ2-7 TRBV9 TRBD2 TGTGCCAGCAGCGTAGAAAGCGGGGGGGCCTACGAGCAGTACTTC CASSVESGGAYEQYF
NA TRBJ2-1 TRBV18 NA TGTGCCAGCTCACCAGTGTATGAGCAGTTCTTC CASSPVYEQFF
NA TRBJ2-7 TRBV6-1 NA TGTGCCAGCAGTGAAATGTACGGGGGAAGCTCCTACGAGCAGTACTTC CASSEMYGGSSYEQYF
NA TRBJ1-4 TRBV11-2 NA TGTGCCAGCAGCTTAGTATCACGGGAAAAACTGTTTTTT CASSLVSREKLFF
NA TRBJ2-7 TRBV25-1 NA TGTGCCAGCAGTGAATTAGAGGGGGAGTCCTACGAGCAGTACTTC CASSELEGESYEQYF
NA TRBJ2-1 TRBV12-5 NA TGTGCTAGTGGTTTGGTATCGGACAATGAGCAGTTCTTC CASGLVSDNEQFF
NA TRBJ2-5 TRBV4-1 NA TGCGCCAGCAGCCAAGCTCTCCCAGAGACCCAGTACTTC CASSQALPETQYF
NA TRBJ1-5 TRBV19 TRBD1 TGTGCCAGTAGTCCTCGGGACAGGGGAGTGGGGCAGCCCCAGCATTTT CASSPRDRGVGQPQHF
NA TRBJ1-6 TRBV13 NA TGTGCCAGCAGCGCAACCCCAGGGGAATCACCCCTCCACTTT CASSATPGESPLHF
NA TRBJ1-2 TRBV7-2 TRBD1 TGTGCCAGCAGCTTAGTTAGGGACAGGGGCCCCTATGGCTACACCTTC CASSLVRDRGPYGYTF
NA TRBJ2-7 TRBV9 TRBD1 TGTGCCAGCAGCTCTCGGGACAGGGGGAACGAGCAGTACTTC CASSSRDRGNEQYF
NA TRBJ2-1 TRBV7-3 NA TGTGCCAGCAGCCCCGGGACGGGGGATGAGCAGTTCTTC CASSPGTGDEQFF
NA TRBJ2-2 TRBV19 TRBD1 TGTGCCAGTAGAGCGGGACAGGGAGACACCGGGGAGCTGTTTTTT CASRAGQGDTGELFF
NA TRBJ2-7 TRBV29-1 NA TGCAGCGCCACCCGGGACGCCGGCCACGAGCAGTACTTC CSATRDAGHEQYF
NA TRBJ1-5 TRBV2 TRBD1 TGTGCCAGCAGTGAGACAGGGATCCGGCAGCCCCAGCATTTT CASSETGIRQPQHF
NA TRBJ2-7 TRBV27 TRBD1 TGTGCCAGCAGACTCGACCAGGGGGTGTACGAGCAGTACTTC CASRLDQGVYEQYF
once TRBJ1-5 TRBV19 NA TGTGCCAGTAGTATAGGCAGGAGACAGGAGCAGCCCCAGCATTTT CASSIGRRQEQPQHF
NA TRBJ2-5 TRBV12-3/TRBV12-4 NA TGTGCCAGCAGTCGCGGGGTGGGGGAGACCCAGTACTTC CASSRGVGETQYF
few TRBJ1-2 TRBV5-4 TRBD1 TGTGCCAGCAGCTCCCAGGGGGAGCTTCCTAACTATGGCTACACCTTC CASSSQGELPNYGYTF
NA TRBJ1-1 TRBV7-2 NA TGTGCCAGCAGCCCTCGACAGGATAGGAACACTGAAGCTTTCTTT CASSPRQDRNTEAFF
NA TRBJ1-6 TRBV7-9 NA TGTGCCAGCAGCGATACACCCACCGGTTCACCCCTCCACTTT CASSDTPTGSPLHF
NA TRBJ1-1 TRBV7-2 NA TGTGCCAGCAGCGCTAGGGGGGGCACTGAAGCTTTCTTT CASSARGGTEAFF
NA TRBJ2-1 TRBV4-2 TRBD2 TGTGCCAGCAGCCCCGGTAGCGGGGGGATCTCCTACAATGAGCAGTTCTTC CASSPGSGGISYNEQFF
NA TRBJ2-7 TRBV6-1 NA TGTGCCAGCAGTGAAGCGGGAGGACACCCCTACGAGCAGTACTTC CASSEAGGHPYEQYF
NA TRBJ2-7 TRBV6-5 NA TGTGCCAGCAGTTACTCGAGTTCGGGCTACGAGCAGTACTTC CASSYSSSGYEQYF
NA TRBJ2-2 TRBV19 TRBD2 TGTGCCAGTAGTAGGGGACTAGTTATGGCCGGGGAGCTGTTTTTT CASSRGLVMAGELFF